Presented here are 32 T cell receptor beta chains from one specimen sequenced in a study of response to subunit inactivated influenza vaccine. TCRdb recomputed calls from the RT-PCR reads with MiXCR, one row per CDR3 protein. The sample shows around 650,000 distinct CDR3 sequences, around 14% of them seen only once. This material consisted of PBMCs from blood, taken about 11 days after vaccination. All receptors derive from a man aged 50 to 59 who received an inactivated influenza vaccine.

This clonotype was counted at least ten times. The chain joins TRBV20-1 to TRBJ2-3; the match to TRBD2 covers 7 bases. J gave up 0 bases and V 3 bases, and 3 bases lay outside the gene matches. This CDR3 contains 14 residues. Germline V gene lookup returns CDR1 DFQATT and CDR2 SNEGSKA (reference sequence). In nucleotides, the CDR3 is TGCAGTGCTAGGGCGGGAGCGAGCACAGATACGCAGTATTTT. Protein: CSARAGASTDTQYF.

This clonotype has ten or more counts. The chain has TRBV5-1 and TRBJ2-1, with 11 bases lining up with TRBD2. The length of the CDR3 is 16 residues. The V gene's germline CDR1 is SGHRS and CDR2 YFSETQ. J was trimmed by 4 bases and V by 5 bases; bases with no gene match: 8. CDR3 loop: CASRVYGTSGYNEQFF. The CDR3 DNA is TGCGCCAGCAGAGTGTACGGGACTAGCGGTTACAATGAGCAGTTCTTC.

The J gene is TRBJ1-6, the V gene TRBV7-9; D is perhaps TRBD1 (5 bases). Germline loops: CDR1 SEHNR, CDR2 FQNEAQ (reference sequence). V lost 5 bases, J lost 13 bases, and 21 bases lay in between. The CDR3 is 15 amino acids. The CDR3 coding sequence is TGTGCCAGCAGCAACCAGACAGCCACCTTCCTCCCCCTCCACTTT. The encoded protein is CASSNQTATFLPLHF.

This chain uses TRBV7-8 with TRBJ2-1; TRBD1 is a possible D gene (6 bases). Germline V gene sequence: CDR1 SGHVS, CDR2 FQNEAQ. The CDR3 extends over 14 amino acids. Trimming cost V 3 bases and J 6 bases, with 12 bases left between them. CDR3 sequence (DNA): TGTGCCAGCAGCTTTCAAGGGGGTAGCAATGAGCAGTTCTTC. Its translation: CASSFQGGSNEQFF. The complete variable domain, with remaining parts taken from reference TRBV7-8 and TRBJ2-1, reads GAGVSQSPRYKVAKRGQDVALRCDPISGHVSLFWYQQALGQGPEFLTYFQNEAQLDKSGLPSDRFFAERPEGSVSTLKIQRTQQEDSAVYLCASSFQGGSNEQFFGPGTRLTVL.

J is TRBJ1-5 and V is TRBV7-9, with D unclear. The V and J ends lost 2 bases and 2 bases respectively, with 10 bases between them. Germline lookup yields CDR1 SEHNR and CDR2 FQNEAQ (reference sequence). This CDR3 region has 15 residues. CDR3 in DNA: TGTGCCAGCAGCTTATCTGCCGGTGGCAATCAGCCCCAGCATTTT. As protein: CASSLSAGGNQPQHF.

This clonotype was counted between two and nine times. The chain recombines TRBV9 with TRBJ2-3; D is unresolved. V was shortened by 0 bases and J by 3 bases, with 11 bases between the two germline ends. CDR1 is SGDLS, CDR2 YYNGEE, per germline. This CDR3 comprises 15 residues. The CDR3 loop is CASSVVGSLTDTQYF. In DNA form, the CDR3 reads TGTGCCAGCAGCGTAGTTGGCAGTTTGACAGATACGCAGTATTTT. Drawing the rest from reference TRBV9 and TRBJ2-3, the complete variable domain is DSGVTQTPKHLITATGQRVTLRCSPRSGDLSVYWYQQSLDQGLQFLIQYYNGEERAKGNILERFSAQQFPDLHSELNLSSLELGDSALYFCASSVVGSLTDTQYFGPGTRLTVL.

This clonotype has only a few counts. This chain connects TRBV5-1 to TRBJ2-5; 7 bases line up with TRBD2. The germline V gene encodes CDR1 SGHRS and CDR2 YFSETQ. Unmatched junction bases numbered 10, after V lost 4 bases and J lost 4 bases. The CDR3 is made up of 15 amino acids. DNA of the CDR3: TGCGCCAGCAGCCTAACTAGCGTAAGGGGAGAGACCCAGTACTTC. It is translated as CASSLTSVRGETQYF.

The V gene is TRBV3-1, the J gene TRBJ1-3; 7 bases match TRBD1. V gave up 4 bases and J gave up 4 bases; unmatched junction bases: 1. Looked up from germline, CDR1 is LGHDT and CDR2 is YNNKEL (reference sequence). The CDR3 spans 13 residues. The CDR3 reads CASSPTGGNTIYF. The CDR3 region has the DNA TGTGCCAGCAGCCCGACAGGGGGAAACACCATATATTTT.

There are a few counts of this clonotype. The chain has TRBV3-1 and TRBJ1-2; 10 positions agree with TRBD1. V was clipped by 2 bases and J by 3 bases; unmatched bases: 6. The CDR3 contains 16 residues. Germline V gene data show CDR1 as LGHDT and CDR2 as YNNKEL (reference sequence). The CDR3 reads CASSQPRTGGDYGYTF. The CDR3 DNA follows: TGTGCCAGCAGCCAACCGAGGACAGGGGGAGACTATGGCTACACCTTC. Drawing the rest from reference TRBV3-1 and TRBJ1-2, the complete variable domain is DTAVSQTPKYLVTQMGNDKSIKCEQNLGHDTMYWYKQDSKKFLKIMFSYNNKELIINETVPNRFSPKSPDKAHLNLHINSLELGDSAVYFCASSQPRTGGDYGYTFGSGTRLTVV.

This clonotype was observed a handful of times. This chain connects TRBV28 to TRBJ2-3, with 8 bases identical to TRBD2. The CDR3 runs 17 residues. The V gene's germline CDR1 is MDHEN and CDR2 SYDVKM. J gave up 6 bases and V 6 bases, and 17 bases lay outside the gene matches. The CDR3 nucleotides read TGTGCCAGCAGACCCCTGATAAGCGGGAGCGGGTTGGATACGCAGTATTTT. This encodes CASRPLISGSGLDTQYF.

The CDR3 reads CSASTLAGGSSNQPQHF. As DNA, the CDR3 is TGCAGTGCTAGTACCTTGGCAGGGGGCTCGAGCAATCAGCCCCAGCATTTT. The chain is built from TRBV20-1 and TRBJ1-5; TRBD1 matches at 8 bases. This CDR3 contains 17 residues. J was trimmed by 1 base and V by 3 bases; bases with no gene match: 11. Germline V CDR1 and CDR2: DFQATT, SNEGSKA (reference sequence).

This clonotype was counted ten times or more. CDR3 protein: CATSRDVTGSAGELFF. DNA for the CDR3: TGTGCCACCAGCAGAGATGTGACAGGGAGCGCCGGGGAGCTGTTTTTT. This chain uses TRBV15 with TRBJ2-2; 7 bases agree with TRBD1. The CDR3 runs to 16 residues. Germline lookup yields CDR1 LNHNV and CDR2 YYDKDF (reference sequence). The V segment lost 0 bases and the J segment 6 bases; nucleotides outside the gene matches: 7.

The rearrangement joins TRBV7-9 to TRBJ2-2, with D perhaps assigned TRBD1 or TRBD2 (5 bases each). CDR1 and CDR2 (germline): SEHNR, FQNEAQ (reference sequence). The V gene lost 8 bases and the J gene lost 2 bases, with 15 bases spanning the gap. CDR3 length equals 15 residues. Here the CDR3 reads CASYSGTTNTGELFF. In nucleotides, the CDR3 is TGTGCCAGCTATTCCGGGACCACCAACACCGGGGAGCTGTTTTTT.

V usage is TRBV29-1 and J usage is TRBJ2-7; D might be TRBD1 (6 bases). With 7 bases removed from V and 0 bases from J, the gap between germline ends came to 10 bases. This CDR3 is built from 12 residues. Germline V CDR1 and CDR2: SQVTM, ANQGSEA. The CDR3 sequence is CSAWTVSYEQYF. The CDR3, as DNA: TGCAGCGCTTGGACAGTCTCCTACGAGCAGTACTTC.

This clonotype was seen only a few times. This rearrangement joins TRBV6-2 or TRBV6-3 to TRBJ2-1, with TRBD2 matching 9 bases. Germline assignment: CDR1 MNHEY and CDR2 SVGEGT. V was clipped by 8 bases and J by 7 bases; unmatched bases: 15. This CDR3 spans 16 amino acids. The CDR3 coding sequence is TGTGCCAGCCGTGACGACCCGGGACTAGCTGCTAATGAGCAGTTCTTC. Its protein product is CASRDDPGLAANEQFF.

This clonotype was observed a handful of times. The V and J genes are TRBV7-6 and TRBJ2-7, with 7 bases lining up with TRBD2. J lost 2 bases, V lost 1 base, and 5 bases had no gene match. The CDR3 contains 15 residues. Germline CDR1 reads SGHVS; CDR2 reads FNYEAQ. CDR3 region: CASSLESGGPYEQYF. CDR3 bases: TGTGCCAGCAGCTTAGAGTCGGGAGGCCCCTACGAGCAGTACTTC.

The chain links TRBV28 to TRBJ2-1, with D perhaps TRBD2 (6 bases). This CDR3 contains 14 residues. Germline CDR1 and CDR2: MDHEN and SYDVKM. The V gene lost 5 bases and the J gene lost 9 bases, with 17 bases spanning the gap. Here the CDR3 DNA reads TGTGCCAGCAGTGGGGGATCGGGACTTGGTGAGCAGTTCTTC. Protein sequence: CASSGGSGLGEQFF.

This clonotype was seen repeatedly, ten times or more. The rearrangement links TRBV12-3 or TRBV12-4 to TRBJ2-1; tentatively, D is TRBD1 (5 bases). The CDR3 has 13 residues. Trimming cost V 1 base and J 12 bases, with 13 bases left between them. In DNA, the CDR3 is TGTGCCAGCAGTTTAGAATGGGCCCAGGGGCAGTTCTTC. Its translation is CASSLEWAQGQFF.

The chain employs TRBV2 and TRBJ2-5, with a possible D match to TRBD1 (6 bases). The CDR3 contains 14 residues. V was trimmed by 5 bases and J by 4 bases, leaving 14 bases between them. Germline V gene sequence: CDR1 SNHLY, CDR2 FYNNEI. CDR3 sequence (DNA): TGTGCCAGCAGTAGGGACACCGCAGGAGAGACCCAGTACTTC. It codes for CASSRDTAGETQYF.

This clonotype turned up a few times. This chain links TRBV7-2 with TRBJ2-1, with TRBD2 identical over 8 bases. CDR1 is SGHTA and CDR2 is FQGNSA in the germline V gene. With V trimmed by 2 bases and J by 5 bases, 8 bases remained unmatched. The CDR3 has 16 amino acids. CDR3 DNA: TGTGCCAGCAGCTTACTAGGGCTAGCGGGTGACAATGAGCAGTTCTTC. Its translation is CASSLLGLAGDNEQFF.

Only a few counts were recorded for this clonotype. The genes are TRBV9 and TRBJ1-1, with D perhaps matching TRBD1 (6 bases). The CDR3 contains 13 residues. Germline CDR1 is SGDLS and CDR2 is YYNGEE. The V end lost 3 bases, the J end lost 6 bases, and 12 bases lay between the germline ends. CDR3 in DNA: TGTGCCAGCAGCGGAGGGACATGGGCTGAAGCTTTCTTT. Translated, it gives CASSGGTWAEAFF.

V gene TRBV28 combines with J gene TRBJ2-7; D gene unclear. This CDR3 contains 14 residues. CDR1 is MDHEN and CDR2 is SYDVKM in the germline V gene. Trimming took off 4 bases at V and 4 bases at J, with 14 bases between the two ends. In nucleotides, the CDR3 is TGTGCCAGCAGTTCCCTAAAAGGGATGTACGAGCAGTACTTC. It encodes CASSSLKGMYEQYF.

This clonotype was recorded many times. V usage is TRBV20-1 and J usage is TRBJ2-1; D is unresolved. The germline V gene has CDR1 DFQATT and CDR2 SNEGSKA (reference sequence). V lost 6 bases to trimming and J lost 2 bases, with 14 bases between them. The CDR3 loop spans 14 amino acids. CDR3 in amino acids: CSASHYSAYNEQFF. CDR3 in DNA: TGCAGTGCGAGCCATTACTCTGCCTACAATGAGCAGTTCTTC.

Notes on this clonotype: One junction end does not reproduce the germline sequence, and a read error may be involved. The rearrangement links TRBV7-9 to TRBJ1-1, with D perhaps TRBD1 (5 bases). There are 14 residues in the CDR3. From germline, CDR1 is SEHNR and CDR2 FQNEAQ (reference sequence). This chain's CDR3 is CASGLGAGSTEAFF. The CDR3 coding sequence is TGTGCCAGCGGCTTAGGGGCAGGGTCGACCGAAGCTTTCTTT.

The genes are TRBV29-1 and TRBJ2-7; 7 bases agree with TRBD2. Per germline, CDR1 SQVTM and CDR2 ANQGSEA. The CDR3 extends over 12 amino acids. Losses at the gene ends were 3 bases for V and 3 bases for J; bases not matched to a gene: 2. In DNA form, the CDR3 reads TGCAGCGTTGAGGGGGGGTACTACGAGCAGTACTTC. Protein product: CSVEGGYYEQYF.

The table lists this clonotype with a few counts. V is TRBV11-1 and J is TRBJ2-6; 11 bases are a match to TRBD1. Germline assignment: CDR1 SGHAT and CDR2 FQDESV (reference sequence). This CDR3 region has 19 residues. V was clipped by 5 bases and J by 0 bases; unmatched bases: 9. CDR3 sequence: CASSRSGTGGLSGANVLTF. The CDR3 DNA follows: TGTGCCAGCAGCAGATCCGGGACAGGGGGACTCTCTGGGGCCAACGTCCTGACTTTC.

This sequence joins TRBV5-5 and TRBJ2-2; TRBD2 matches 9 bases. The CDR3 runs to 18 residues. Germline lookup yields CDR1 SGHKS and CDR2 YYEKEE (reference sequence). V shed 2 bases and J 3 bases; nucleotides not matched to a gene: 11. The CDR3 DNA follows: TGTGCCAGCAGCTTACGGACCTATAGCGGGAGCGACACCGGGGAGCTGTTTTTT. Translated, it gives CASSLRTYSGSDTGELFF.

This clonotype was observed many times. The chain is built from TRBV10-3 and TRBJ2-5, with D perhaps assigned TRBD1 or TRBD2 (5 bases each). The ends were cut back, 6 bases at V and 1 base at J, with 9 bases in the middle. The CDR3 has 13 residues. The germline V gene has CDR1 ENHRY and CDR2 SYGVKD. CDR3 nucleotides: TGTGCCATCAGGGGAGACAGCCAAGAGACCCAGTACTTC. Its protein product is CAIRGDSQETQYF.

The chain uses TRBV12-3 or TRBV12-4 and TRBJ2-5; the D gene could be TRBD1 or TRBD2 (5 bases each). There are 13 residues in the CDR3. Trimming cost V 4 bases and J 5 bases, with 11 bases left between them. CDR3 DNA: TGTGCCAGCAGTTGTGGGGGAAGGGAGACCCAGTACTTC. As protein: CASSCGGRETQYF.

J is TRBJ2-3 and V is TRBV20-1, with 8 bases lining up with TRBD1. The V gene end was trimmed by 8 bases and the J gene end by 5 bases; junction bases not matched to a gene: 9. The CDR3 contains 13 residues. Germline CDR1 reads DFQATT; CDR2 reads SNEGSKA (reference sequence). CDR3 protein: CSPGTGSRDTQYF. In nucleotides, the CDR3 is TGCAGTCCGGGGACAGGAAGTCGAGATACGCAGTATTTT.

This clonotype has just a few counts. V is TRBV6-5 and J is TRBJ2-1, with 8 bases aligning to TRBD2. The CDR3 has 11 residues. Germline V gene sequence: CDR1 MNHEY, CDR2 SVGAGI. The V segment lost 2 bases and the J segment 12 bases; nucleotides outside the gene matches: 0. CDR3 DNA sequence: TGTGCCAGCAGTTACCGGGGGGGGCAGTTCTTC. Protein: CASSYRGGQFF.

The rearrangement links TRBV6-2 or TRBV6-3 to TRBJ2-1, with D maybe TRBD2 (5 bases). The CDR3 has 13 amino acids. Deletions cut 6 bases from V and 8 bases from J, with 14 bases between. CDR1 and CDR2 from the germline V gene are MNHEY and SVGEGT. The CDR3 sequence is CASSPLLDHEQFF. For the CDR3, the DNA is TGTGCCAGCAGCCCTCTACTAGATCATGAGCAGTTCTTC.